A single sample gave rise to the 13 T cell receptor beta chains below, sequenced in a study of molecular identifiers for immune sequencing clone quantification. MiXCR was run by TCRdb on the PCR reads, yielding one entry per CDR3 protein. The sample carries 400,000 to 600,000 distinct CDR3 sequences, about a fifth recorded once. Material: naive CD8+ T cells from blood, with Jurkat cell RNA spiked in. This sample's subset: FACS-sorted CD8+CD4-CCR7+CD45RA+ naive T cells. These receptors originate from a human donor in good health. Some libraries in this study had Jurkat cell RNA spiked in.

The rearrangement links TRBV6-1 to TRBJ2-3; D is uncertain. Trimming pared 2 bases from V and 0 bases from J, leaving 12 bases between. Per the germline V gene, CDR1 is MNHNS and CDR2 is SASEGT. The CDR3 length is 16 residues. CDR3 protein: CASSENMYASTDTQYF. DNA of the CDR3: TGTGCCAGCAGTGAAAATATGTATGCTAGCACAGATACGCAGTATTTT.

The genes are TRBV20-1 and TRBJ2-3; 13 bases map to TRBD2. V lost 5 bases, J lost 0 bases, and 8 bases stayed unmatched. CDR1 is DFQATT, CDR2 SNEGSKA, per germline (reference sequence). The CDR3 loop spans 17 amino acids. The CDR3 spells CSAPRTSGGYSTDTQYF. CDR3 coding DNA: TGCAGTGCTCCACGGACTAGCGGGGGCTACAGCACAGATACGCAGTATTTT.

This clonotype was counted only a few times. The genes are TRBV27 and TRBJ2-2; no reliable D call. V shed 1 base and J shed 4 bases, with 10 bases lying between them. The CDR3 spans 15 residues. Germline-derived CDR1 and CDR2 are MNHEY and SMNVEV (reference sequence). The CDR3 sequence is CASSLYRTTTGELFF. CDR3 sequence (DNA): TGTGCCAGCAGTTTATACCGAACTACCACCGGGGAGCTGTTTTTT.

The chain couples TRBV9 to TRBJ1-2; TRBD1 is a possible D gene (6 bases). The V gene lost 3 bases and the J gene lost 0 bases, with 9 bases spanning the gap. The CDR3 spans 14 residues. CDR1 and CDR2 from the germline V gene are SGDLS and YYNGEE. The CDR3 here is CASSADRANYGYTF. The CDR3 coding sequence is TGTGCCAGCAGCGCGGACAGAGCTAACTATGGCTACACCTTC.

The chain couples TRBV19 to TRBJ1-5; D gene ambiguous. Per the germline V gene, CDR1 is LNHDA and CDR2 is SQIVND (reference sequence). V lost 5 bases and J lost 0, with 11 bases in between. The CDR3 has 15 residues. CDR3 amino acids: CASSSGRYSNQPQHF. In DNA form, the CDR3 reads TGTGCCAGTAGTTCCGGACGGTATAGCAATCAGCCCCAGCATTTT.

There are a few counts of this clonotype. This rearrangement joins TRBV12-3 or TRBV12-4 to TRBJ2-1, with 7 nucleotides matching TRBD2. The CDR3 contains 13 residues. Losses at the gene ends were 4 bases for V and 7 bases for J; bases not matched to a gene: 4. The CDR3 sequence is CASSSQLANEQFF. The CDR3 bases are TGTGCCAGCAGTTCCCAACTAGCGAATGAGCAGTTCTTC.

The CDR3 reads CASSNRDRGYTGELFF. CDR3 bases: TGTGCCAGTAGTAACCGGGACAGGGGATACACCGGGGAGCTGTTTTTT. This chain joins TRBV19 and TRBJ2-2; TRBD1 aligns across 10 bases. Germline loops: CDR1 LNHDA, CDR2 SQIVND (reference sequence). This CDR3 is 16 amino acids long. After removal of 4 bases from V and 3 bases from J, the junction contained 5 bases not matched to a gene.

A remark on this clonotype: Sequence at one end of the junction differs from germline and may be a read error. The CDR3 bases are TGTGCCAGCAGCACTACACCCTATAGCAATCGGCCCCAGCATTTT. It translates to CASSTTPYSNRPQHF. This chain uses TRBV9 with TRBJ1-5; D gene uncertain. The CDR3 contains 15 residues. Germline V gives CDR1 SGDLS, CDR2 YYNGEE.

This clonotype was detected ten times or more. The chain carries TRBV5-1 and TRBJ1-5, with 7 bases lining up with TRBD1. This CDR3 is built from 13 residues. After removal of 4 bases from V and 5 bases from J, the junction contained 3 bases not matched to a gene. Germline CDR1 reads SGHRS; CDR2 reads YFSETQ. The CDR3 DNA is TGCGCCAGCAGCCGGGACAGCTATCAGCCCCAGCATTTT. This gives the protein CASSRDSYQPQHF.

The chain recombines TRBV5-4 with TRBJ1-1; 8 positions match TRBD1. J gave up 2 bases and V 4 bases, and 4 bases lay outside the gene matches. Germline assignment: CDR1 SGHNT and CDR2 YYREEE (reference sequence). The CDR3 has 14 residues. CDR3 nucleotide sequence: TGTGCCAGCAGCCCGGGACAGGACAACACTGAAGCTTTCTTT. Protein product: CASSPGQDNTEAFF.

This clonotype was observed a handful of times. As DNA, the CDR3 is TGCGCCAGCAGCCAGGCTCAGGGGGCTCTCTACGAGCAGTACTTC. This sequence encodes CASSQAQGALYEQYF. The chain employs TRBV4-3 and TRBJ2-7; 8 positions agree with TRBD1. Germline V gene lookup returns CDR1 LGHNA and CDR2 YSLEER. Germline trimming cut 3 bases from V and 3 bases from J; bases unmatched to any gene: 7. This CDR3 comprises 15 residues.

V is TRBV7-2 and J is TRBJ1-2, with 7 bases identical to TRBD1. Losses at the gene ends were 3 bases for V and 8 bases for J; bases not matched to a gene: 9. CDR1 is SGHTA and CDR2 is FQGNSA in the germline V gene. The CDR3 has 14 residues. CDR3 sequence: CASSLNRGLDGYTF. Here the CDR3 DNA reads TGTGCCAGCAGCTTGAACAGGGGATTAGACGGCTACACCTTC.

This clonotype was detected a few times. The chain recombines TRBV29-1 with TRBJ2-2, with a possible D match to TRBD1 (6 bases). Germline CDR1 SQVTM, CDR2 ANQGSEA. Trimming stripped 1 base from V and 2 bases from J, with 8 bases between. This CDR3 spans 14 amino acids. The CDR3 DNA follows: TGCAGCGTTGAAGGGGGACAAAACACCGGGGAGCTGTTTTTT. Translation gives CSVEGGQNTGELFF.